The 24 T cell receptor beta chains presented below share a single source sample, sequenced in a study of sequential checkpoint blockade in melanoma. Only in-frame clones appear in the TCRdb table, and some are missing; sequencing was by immunoSEQ multiplex PCR. The sample holds hundreds of clones, about a fifth seen once. Indicated treatment: randomized to nivolumab then ipilimumab (arm A) or the reverse (arm B). Sequencing was performed on tumor tissue (inferred from file names), taken from a patient given nivolumab and ipilimumab in sequence. The origin of the receptors is a human donor with melanoma.

This clone is judged medium-sized. The rearrangement uses TRBV7-2 and TRBJ1-5; tentatively, D is TRBD1 (6 bases). The germline V and J ends were trimmed by 2 bases and 6 bases, with 8 bases remaining between them. This CDR3 region has 13 residues. Germline CDR1 is SGHTA and CDR2 is FQGNSA. CDR3 coding DNA: TGTGCCAGCAGCTTACAGACAGGTCAGCCCCAGCATTTT. Protein product: CASSLQTGQPQHF.

This clone occurred a few times. This chain uses TRBV19 with TRBJ1-3, with D hard to call. CDR1 and CDR2 from the germline V gene are LNHDA and SQIVND (reference sequence). Trimming shortened V by 5 bases and J by 1 base, and 24 bases separated the two germline ends. The CDR3 consists of 19 residues. CDR3 sequence: CASSDQAFSQTPSGNTIYF. The CDR3 region has the DNA TGTGCCAGTAGTGACCAAGCCTTCTCTCAAACACCATCTGGAAACACCATATATTTT.

This clone has a handful of counts. This sequence joins TRBV28 and TRBJ2-3; TRBD2 matches 12 bases. Germline CDR1 is MDHEN and CDR2 is SYDVKM. The CDR3 length is 15 residues. J gave up 1 base and V 6 bases, and 2 bases lay outside the gene matches. The CDR3 is CASSRTSGGTDTQYF. DNA for the CDR3: TGTGCCAGCAGCAGGACTAGCGGGGGCACAGATACGCAGTATTTT.

This clone was found a few times. The genes are TRBV6-8 and TRBJ1-6; D is unclear. Per germline, CDR1 MNHGY and CDR2 SAAAGT. The germline V and J ends were trimmed by 10 bases and 11 bases, with 18 bases remaining between them. The CDR3 totals 13 residues. CDR3 sequence (DNA): TGTGCCACCCAACGGGCAGAGTTAACACCCCTCCACTTT. Translation: CATQRAELTPLHF.

This clone is termed medium-sized (0.01 to 0.1%). The V gene is TRBV11-3, the J gene TRBJ2-7, with 11 positions matching TRBD2. V shed 5 bases, J shed 2 bases, and the junction held 5 bases outside the gene matches. The germline CDR1 and CDR2 sequences are SGHNT and YENEEA. The CDR3 runs 15 residues. The CDR3 region is CASSNIAGGPYEQYF. The CDR3 DNA sequence: TGTGCCAGCAGCAATATAGCGGGGGGGCCCTACGAGCAGTACTTC.

This chain uses TRBV19 with TRBJ1-2, with a tentative D call TRBD1 (6 bases). Trimming stripped 6 bases from V and 4 bases from J, with 9 bases between. Per the germline V gene, CDR1 is LNHDA and CDR2 is SQIVND (reference sequence). The CDR3 length is 12 residues. This CDR3 reads CASRVQGYGYTF. DNA of the CDR3: TGTGCCAGTAGAGTACAGGGCTATGGCTACACCTTC.

Within the sample, this clone is medium-sized. V is TRBV11-3 and J is TRBJ1-6, with D perhaps TRBD1 (6 bases). This CDR3 comprises 16 residues. Germline V gene data show CDR1 as SGHNT and CDR2 as YENEEA. The V end lost 4 bases, the J end lost 4 bases, and 14 bases lay between the germline ends. The CDR3 DNA reads TGTGCCAGCAGCTCCGACCGGGACACATATAATTCACCCCTCCACTTT. It yields the protein CASSSDRDTYNSPLHF.

Relative to its sample, this clone is large (0.1 to 1%). This chain connects TRBV6-8 to TRBJ2-2, with no clear D. Germline V lookup: CDR1 MNHGY, CDR2 SAAAGT. Trimming removed 7 bases at V and 1 base at J, with 10 bases between. This CDR3 has 14 amino acids. The CDR3 loop is CASTLSLNTGELFF. Written as DNA, the CDR3 is TGTGCCAGCACCCTCAGTCTGAACACCGGGGAGCTGTTTTTT.

This chain joins TRBV19 and TRBJ1-6, with no clear D. Germline-derived CDR1 and CDR2 are LNHDA and SQIVND (reference sequence). CDR3 length: 19 residues. V was pared by 4 bases and J by 0 bases, with 19 bases between. The CDR3 region is CASSTLGRPLSSYNSPLHF. The CDR3 coding sequence is TGTGCCAGTAGTACCCTCGGCAGGCCGTTGAGCTCCTATAATTCACCCCTCCACTTT.

The gene calls are TRBV19 and TRBJ1-3; TRBD1 might be the D (5 bases). Germline CDR1 is LNHDA and CDR2 is SQIVND (reference sequence). The ends were cut back, 3 bases at V and 4 bases at J, with 13 bases in the middle. The length of the CDR3 is 15 residues. The CDR3 sequence: CASSMDRGRGNTIYF. The CDR3 nucleotides are TGTGCCAGTAGTATGGATAGGGGACGAGGAAACACCATATATTTT.

The chain joins TRBV9 to TRBJ1-1; D unclear. The CDR3 runs 12 residues. The germline CDR1 and CDR2 sequences are SGDLS and YYNGEE. V was cut by 4 bases and J by 10 bases, with 14 bases left in between. DNA for the CDR3: TGTGCCAGCAGCATTTTGGGATCCACAGCTTTCTTT. This codes for CASSILGSTAFF.

The chain carries TRBV19 and TRBJ1-6; TRBD1 might be the D (5 bases). The ends were cut back, 5 bases at V and 10 bases at J, with 15 bases in the middle. CDR3 length: 14 amino acids. Per germline, CDR1 LNHDA and CDR2 SQIVND (reference sequence). The CDR3 DNA sequence: TGTGCCAGTAGTTCGGCAGGGCGGGAGTCACCCCTCCACTTT. It is translated as CASSSAGRESPLHF.

This clone was counted a single time. The chain has TRBV29-1 and TRBJ2-1, with D possibly being TRBD2 (5 bases). The V gene's germline CDR1 is SQVTM and CDR2 ANQGSEA. Trimming removed 4 bases from V and 4 bases from J, with 17 bases in between. This CDR3 region has 15 residues. The CDR3 spells CSVGITSTVYNEQFF. The CDR3 nucleotides are TGCAGCGTTGGAATTACTAGTACGGTTTACAATGAGCAGTTCTTC.

The chain uses TRBV29-1 and TRBJ1-2; no clear D gene. This CDR3 has 12 amino acids. Trimming stripped 4 bases from V and 4 bases from J, with 10 bases between. CDR1 is SQVTM and CDR2 is ANQGSEA in the germline V gene. CDR3 amino acids: CSVVSTGYGYTF. The DNA for the CDR3 is TGCAGCGTTGTCTCAACGGGCTATGGCTACACCTTC. The full variable domain, completed using reference TRBV29-1 and TRBJ1-2, is SAVISQKPSRDICQRGTSLTIQCQVDSQVTMMFWYRQQPGQSLTLIATANQGSEATYESGFVIDKFPISRPNLTFSTLTVSNMSPEDSSIYLCSVVSTGYGYTFGSGTRLTVV.

V gene TRBV28 combines with J gene TRBJ2-2, with D perhaps TRBD1 (6 bases). V lost 6 bases and J lost 3, with 8 bases in between. The length of the CDR3 is 13 residues. CDR1 and CDR2 (germline): MDHEN, SYDVKM. This chain's CDR3 is CASSRGYTGELFF. Written as DNA, the CDR3 is TGTGCCAGCAGCAGGGGCTACACCGGGGAGCTGTTTTTT. The variable domain in full, completed from reference TRBV28 and TRBJ2-2, reads DVKVTQSSRYLVKRTGEKVFLECVQDMDHENMFWYRQDPGLGLRLIYFSYDVKMKEKGDIPEGYSVSREKKERFSLILESASTNQTSMYLCASSRGYTGELFFGEGSRLTVL.

This clone is judged medium-sized (0.01 to 0.1%). The V gene is TRBV11-3, the J gene TRBJ1-2; D might be TRBD1 (6 bases). Germline V gives CDR1 SGHNT, CDR2 YENEEA. This CDR3 has 15 residues. V lost 8 bases, J lost 4 bases, and 20 bases lay in between. The CDR3: CASSFTGGSTYGYTF. The CDR3 nucleotides are TGTGCCAGCTCTTTCACCGGGGGCTCTACCTATGGCTACACCTTC.

The genes are TRBV6-8 and TRBJ2-7; D remains ambiguous. The germline gives CDR1 MNHGY, CDR2 SAAAGT. There are 13 residues in the CDR3. Between the trimmed V and J ends, which lost 5 bases and 3 bases, there was a span of 11 bases. The CDR3 DNA sequence: TGTGCCAGCAGTCCCGCTGGAGTCTACGAGCAGTACTTC. Amino acids: CASSPAGVYEQYF.

This clone is judged medium-sized. V is TRBV11-3 and J is TRBJ2-5, with 8 bases lining up with TRBD2. V gave up 5 bases and J gave up 4 bases; unmatched junction bases: 12. The germline CDR1 and CDR2 sequences are SGHNT and YENEEA. The CDR3 totals 16 residues. The CDR3 loop reads CASSRRTAGVLETQYF. CDR3 bases: TGTGCCAGCAGCCGTCGCACAGCGGGGGTTCTAGAGACCCAGTACTTC.

This chain joins TRBV14 and TRBJ2-7, with D unresolved. Looked up from germline, CDR1 is SGHDN and CDR2 is FVKESK. Trimming stripped 0 bases from V and 3 bases from J, with 6 bases between. The CDR3 runs to 13 residues. The CDR3, as DNA: TGTGCCAGCAGCCAAGATCCCGTCTACGAGCAGTACTTC. Translating gives CASSQDPVYEQYF.

A few counts support this clone. The V gene is TRBV6-8, the J gene TRBJ2-7, with 9 bases fitting TRBD1. In germline, CDR1 is MNHGY, CDR2 SAAAGT. Trimming removed 5 bases from V and 2 bases from J; junction bases left unmatched: 10. The CDR3 loop spans 16 amino acids. The DNA for the CDR3 is TGTGCCAGCAGTGGAGCTAGACAGGGGGGCGCCTACGAGCAGTACTTC. Amino acids: CASSGARQGGAYEQYF.

This chain links TRBV6-8 with TRBJ2-1, with TRBD2 matching 10 bases. Germline CDR1 reads MNHGY; CDR2 reads SAAAGT. The CDR3 runs to 16 residues. J was trimmed by 2 bases and V by 5 bases; bases with no gene match: 6. CDR3 region: CASSVAGGDAYNEQFF. CDR3 coding DNA: TGTGCCAGCAGTGTAGCGGGGGGCGATGCCTACAATGAGCAGTTCTTC.

In this sample, this clone turned up a few times. The chain recombines TRBV6-8 with TRBJ1-5, with D maybe TRBD1 (5 bases). V lost 5 bases and J lost 0, with 11 bases in between. The CDR3 contains 15 residues. Per germline, CDR1 MNHGY and CDR2 SAAAGT. The CDR3 nucleotides read TGTGCCAGCAGTGGGACGCCGAATAGCAATCAGCCCCAGCATTTT. Protein product: CASSGTPNSNQPQHF.

This chain connects TRBV15 to TRBJ1-4; D gene uncertain. Germline V gene lookup returns CDR1 LNHNV and CDR2 YYDKDF (reference sequence). The CDR3 is made up of 14 amino acids. Trimming left V 3 bases short and J 7 bases short, with 12 bases between. CDR3: CATSSSGIGEKLFF. CDR3 coding DNA: TGTGCCACCAGCAGTAGTGGGATTGGTGAAAAACTGTTTTTT.

CDR3 sequence (DNA): TGTGCCAGTAGTATAGATCTTGCTAGCGGGAGCTACAATGAGCAGTTCTTC. Its translation is CASSIDLASGSYNEQFF. The genes are TRBV19 and TRBJ2-1; 10 bases map to TRBD2. The CDR3 totals 17 residues. The trim removed 0 bases at V and 3 bases at J, leaving 5 bases unmatched. Germline V gene data show CDR1 as LNHDA and CDR2 as SQIVND (reference sequence).